A single sample is the source of the 30 T cell receptor beta chains below, sequenced in a study of T cell repertoires in cytomegalovirus infection. TCRdb fed the reads into MiXCR, producing one record per CDR3 protein. The table shows around 450,000 distinct CDR3 sequences, with about a third occurring only once. The sample was PBMCs. These receptor sequences come from a human donor in good health (CMV status not recorded). Some clones in this sample may be carry-over from other donors' samples.

V is TRBV5-1 and J is TRBJ2-7; D is tentatively TRBD1 or TRBD2 (7 bases each). The V gene's germline CDR1 is SGHRS and CDR2 YFSETQ. Trimming removed 3 bases from V and 7 bases from J, with 11 bases in between. The CDR3 spans 12 residues. CDR3 bases: TGCGCCAGCAGCTCCCAGGGGGGGGAGCAGTACTTC. Translated, it gives CASSSQGGEQYF.

On this clonotype itself: The junction departs from the called germline gene at one end, perhaps through a read error. The V call is TRBV5-1, the J call TRBJ2-7; TRBD1 might be the D (6 bases). Germline V gene lookup returns CDR1 SGHRS and CDR2 YFSETQ. The CDR3 is made up of 12 amino acids. CDR3 in DNA: TGCGCCGGCAGCTTGGACAGCTACGAGCAGTACTTC. Protein: CAGSLDSYEQYF.

There are a few counts of this clonotype. CDR3 amino acids: CASSVTGAYNSPLHF. In DNA, the CDR3 is TGTGCCAGCAGTGTAACCGGCGCCTATAATTCACCCCTCCACTTT. The chain recombines TRBV25-1 with TRBJ1-6, with D uncertain. The CDR3 loop spans 15 amino acids. V lost 4 bases and J lost 2, with 9 bases in between. Germline assignment: CDR1 MGHDK and CDR2 SYGVNS. Full variable domain (rest looked up from reference TRBV25-1 and TRBJ1-6): EADIYQTPRYLVIGTGKKITLECSQTMGHDKMYWYQQDPGMELHLIHYSYGVNSTEKGDLSSESTVSRIRTEHFPLTLESARPSHTSQYLCASSVTGAYNSPLHFGNGTRLTVT.

Only a few counts were recorded for this clonotype. The chain carries TRBV11-2 and TRBJ1-4; unclear D gene. The CDR3 has 17 amino acids. Trimming left V 1 base short and J 0 bases short, with 12 bases between. Germline CDR1 and CDR2: SGHAT and FQNNGV. The CDR3 nucleotides are TGTGCCAGCAGCTTAGTCCCAGCGGGGTCAACTAATGAAAAACTGTTTTTT. Amino acids: CASSLVPAGSTNEKLFF.

This chain links TRBV6-1 with TRBJ2-7; 7 nucleotides match TRBD1. CDR1 is MNHNS, CDR2 SASEGT, per germline. The J segment lost 7 bases and the V segment lost 4 bases, leaving 10 bases of the junction unmatched. The CDR3 has 14 amino acids. The CDR3 nucleotides are TGTGCCAGCAGTGGGCCAGGGGGATCGAGAGAGCAGTACTTC. Its protein product is CASSGPGGSREQYF.

The table lists this clonotype with many counts. This chain uses TRBV7-2 with TRBJ2-5; unclear D gene. The CDR3 is 12 amino acids. The V end was cut by 6 bases, the J end by 5 bases, with 10 bases between. From germline, CDR1 is SGHTA and CDR2 FQGNSA. The CDR3: CASSQLRETQYF. In DNA form, the CDR3 reads TGTGCCAGCAGTCAGCTGAGGGAGACCCAGTACTTC.

This clonotype was counted at least ten times. The chain carries TRBV7-6 and TRBJ2-5; TRBD2 matches at 10 bases. There are 18 residues in the CDR3. The germline V gene encodes CDR1 SGHVS and CDR2 FNYEAQ. With 0 bases clipped from V and 1 base from J, the junction kept 8 bases outside the gene matches. For the CDR3, the DNA is TGTGCCAGCAGCTTAGCTCCGGCTAGCGGGGGACGCCAAGAGACCCAGTACTTC. Encoded protein: CASSLAPASGGRQETQYF.

The V gene is TRBV7-9, the J gene TRBJ2-7, with 7 nucleotides matching TRBD1. V was pared by 5 bases and J by 6 bases, with 4 bases of the junction left unmatched. The CDR3 has 12 residues. Germline V gene lookup returns CDR1 SEHNR and CDR2 FQNEAQ (reference sequence). The CDR3 nucleotides read TGTGCCAGCAGCGATCAGGGGGTCGAGCAGTACTTC. Residues: CASSDQGVEQYF. Full variable domain (outside the CDR3, taken from reference TRBV7-9 and TRBJ2-7): DTGVSQNPRHKITKRGQNVTFRCDPISEHNRLYWYRQTLGQGPEFLTYFQNEAQLEKSRLLSDRFSAERPKGSFSTLEIQRTEQGDSAMYLCASSDQGVEQYFGPGTRLTVT.

This clonotype has ten or more counts. The rearrangement links TRBV7-2 to TRBJ1-5, with 8 bases fitting TRBD1. The V and J ends lost 1 base and 0 bases, in that order; junction bases with no gene match: 2. The length of the CDR3 is 16 residues. Germline-derived CDR1 and CDR2 are SGHTA and FQGNSA. CDR3 in amino acids: CASSLVGTGSNQPQHF. CDR3 DNA: TGTGCCAGCAGCTTAGTGGGGACAGGTAGCAATCAGCCCCAGCATTTT.

Details on this clonotype: This may arise from a read error, as a much more abundant clone is one base away. The V and J genes are TRBV4-1 and TRBJ1-6; D might be TRBD1 (6 bases). The CDR3 covers 16 residues. Germline V gene sequence: CDR1 MGHRA, CDR2 YSYEKL. CDR3 sequence: CASSHRGAAYNSPLQF. As DNA, the CDR3 is TGCGCCAGCAGCCACCGGGGGGCGGCCTATAATTCACCCCTCCAATTT.

This clonotype was observed a handful of times. The chain has TRBV6-6 and TRBJ1-3; D is perhaps TRBD1 (5 bases). CDR1 is MNHNY, CDR2 SVGAGI, per germline (reference sequence). V shed 7 bases and J shed 0 bases, with 7 bases lying between them. This CDR3 is built from 13 residues. The CDR3 DNA reads as TGTGCCAGCACCGACAGCTCTGGAAACACCATATATTTT. It yields the protein CASTDSSGNTIYF.

The rearrangement joins TRBV5-1 to TRBJ1-6; TRBD1 aligns across 7 bases. Germline V gene data show CDR1 as SGHRS and CDR2 as YFSETQ. V was pared by 2 bases and J by 8 bases, with 10 bases of the junction left unmatched. This CDR3 spans 16 amino acids. The CDR3 region is CASSFSGQRADSPLHF. The CDR3 DNA reads as TGCGCCAGCAGCTTTTCGGGACAGAGGGCCGATTCACCCCTCCACTTT.

V is TRBV19 and J is TRBJ1-1; D possibly corresponds to TRBD1 (5 bases). Per germline, CDR1 LNHDA and CDR2 SQIVND (reference sequence). The CDR3 is made up of 14 amino acids. Deletions cut 4 bases from V and 2 bases from J, with 11 bases between. CDR3 DNA: TGTGCCAGTAGTACCCGACAGATCAACACTGAAGCTTTCTTT. Encoded protein: CASSTRQINTEAFF.

There are many counts of this clonotype. The rearrangement joins TRBV7-2 to TRBJ1-3; D gene unclear. Trimming took off 1 base at V and 2 bases at J, with 18 bases between the two ends. The CDR3 is 18 residues long. Germline-derived CDR1 and CDR2 are SGHTA and FQGNSA. The CDR3 DNA follows: TGTGCCAGCAGCTTAGTTTTTTACCCGGACTCCGCTGGAAACACCATATATTTT. Its translation: CASSLVFYPDSAGNTIYF.

This chain links TRBV2 with TRBJ2-5; no firm D call. This CDR3 comprises 14 residues. V lost 1 base, J lost 5 bases, and 11 bases lay in between. Germline V gene sequence: CDR1 SNHLY, CDR2 FYNNEI. The CDR3 region is CASSEDSPRETQYF. In DNA, the CDR3 is TGTGCCAGCAGTGAAGACTCCCCGAGGGAGACCCAGTACTTC.

V is TRBV7-2 and J is TRBJ2-1; D may be TRBD2 (6 bases). Germline CDR1 SGHTA, CDR2 FQGNSA. This CDR3 has 15 amino acids. V lost 1 base and J 4 bases, leaving 11 bases between the germline ends. Here the CDR3 DNA reads TGTGCCAGCAGCTTAGAATGGGGGACTTACAATGAGCAGTTCTTC. It is translated as CASSLEWGTYNEQFF.

The genes are TRBV20-1 and TRBJ1-5; no reliable D call. Deletions cut 6 bases from V and 9 bases from J, with 18 bases between. Germline lookup yields CDR1 DFQATT and CDR2 SNEGSKA (reference sequence). The CDR3 consists of 13 residues. The chain's CDR3 is CSAFSRGSGPQHF. The CDR3 DNA sequence: TGCAGTGCCTTCTCGCGGGGAAGTGGGCCCCAGCATTTT.

Regarding this clonotype: This is likely a read error, given that the CDR3 carries no conserved phenylalanine or tryptophan at its end. This chain uses TRBV6-6 with TRBJ2-1, with D perhaps TRBD1 (6 bases). V lost 0 bases, J lost 4 bases, and 16 bases lay in between. The CDR3 is 17 amino acids. Looked up from germline, CDR1 is MNHNY and CDR2 is SVGAGI (reference sequence). CDR3 in amino acids: CASSYSIPGQEYNEQFL. Here the CDR3 DNA reads TGTGCCAGCAGTTACTCGATTCCGGGACAAGAATACAATGAGCAGTTCTTA.

This clonotype was observed many times. The chain combines TRBV6-1 with TRBJ2-1; D gene uncertain. V was clipped by 10 bases and J by 5 bases, with 15 bases between them. This CDR3 has 13 amino acids. Per germline, CDR1 MNHNS and CDR2 SASEGT. The CDR3 coding sequence is TGTGCCACCCAATCCGTCGGCGACAATGAGCAGTTCTTC. It specifies CATQSVGDNEQFF.

The V gene is TRBV18, the J gene TRBJ1-5; D is unclear. Trimming took 3 bases from V and 1 from J, leaving 7 bases between them. Germline V gene lookup returns CDR1 KGHSH and CDR2 LQKENI. This CDR3 is built from 14 residues. DNA of the CDR3: TGTGCCAGCTCACCTTACGGCAGCAATCAGCCCCAGCATTTT. Amino acids: CASSPYGSNQPQHF. Using reference TRBV18 and TRBJ1-5 for the parts outside the CDR3, the full variable domain is NAGVMQNPRHLVRRRGQEARLRCSPMKGHSHVYWYRQLPEEGLKFMVYLQKENIIDESGMPKERFSAEFPKEGPSILRIQQVVRGDSAAYFCASSPYGSNQPQHFGDGTRLSIL.

This rearrangement joins TRBV28 to TRBJ1-2; TRBD1 is a possible D gene (5 bases). The CDR3 is 15 residues long. Germline lookup yields CDR1 MDHEN and CDR2 SYDVKM. Trimming removed 4 bases at V and 4 bases at J, with 16 bases between. The CDR3 here is CASSSHQPTGYGYTF. The CDR3 region has the DNA TGTGCCAGCAGTTCCCACCAGCCAACAGGCTATGGCTACACCTTC.

J is TRBJ1-1 and V is TRBV15; D call uncertain. The V end lost 0 bases, the J end lost 1 base, and 9 bases lay between the germline ends. Germline V lookup: CDR1 LNHNV, CDR2 YYDKDF (reference sequence). CDR3 length: 15 residues. In DNA, the CDR3 is TGTGCCACCAGCAGAGATAATTTAGAGAACACTGAAGCTTTCTTT. It encodes CATSRDNLENTEAFF.

Only a few counts were recorded for this clonotype. The V and J genes are TRBV6-5 and TRBJ1-2, with 12 positions matching TRBD1. J was trimmed by 8 bases and V by 5 bases; bases with no gene match: 9. CDR1 MNHEY and CDR2 SVGAGI come from the germline V gene. The CDR3 runs 15 residues. This CDR3 is CASSKPGQGAGGYTF. DNA for the CDR3: TGTGCCAGCAGTAAACCGGGACAGGGGGCCGGGGGCTACACCTTC.

The gene calls are TRBV11-2 and TRBJ1-2; 9 bases map to TRBD1. Per the germline V gene, CDR1 is SGHAT and CDR2 is FQNNGV. V dropped 5 bases and J dropped 5; count of bases not matched to a gene: 6. The CDR3 contains 14 residues. CDR3 in DNA: TGTGCCAGCAGCGCGGACAGGGGACTTTATGGCTACACCTTC. Translating it yields CASSADRGLYGYTF. The full variable domain, in which reference TRBV11-2 and TRBJ1-2 provide the parts outside the CDR3, is EAGVAQSPRYKIIEKRQSVAFWCNPISGHATLYWYQQILGQGPKLLIQFQNNGVVDDSQLPKDRFSAERLKGVDSTLKIQPAKLEDSAVYLCASSADRGLYGYTFGSGTRLTVV.

This clonotype was observed a handful of times. The chain uses TRBV6-6 and TRBJ1-5, with TRBD1 identical over 12 bases. Unmatched junction bases numbered 5, after V lost 5 bases and J lost 9 bases. The CDR3 covers 14 residues. Germline CDR1 reads MNHNY; CDR2 reads SVGAGI (reference sequence). The CDR3 nucleotides read TGTGCCAGCAGTGAGGGGACAGGGGGCCTGCCCCAGCATTTT. This sequence encodes CASSEGTGGLPQHF.

Worth noting for this clonotype: This may be a read error, as it is one base from a much larger clone. The chain is built from TRBV12-3 or TRBV12-4 and TRBJ2-3; 7 bases are shared with TRBD1. This CDR3 comprises 16 residues. CDR3 amino acids: CASSSQQGLSTETQYF. CDR3 bases: TGTGCCAGCAGTTCGCAACAGGGGTTGAGCACAGAGACGCAGTATTTT.

Points on this clonotype: Given a much more abundant clone one base away, this may be a read error. This rearrangement joins TRBV5-4 to TRBJ2-4, with 7 bases matching TRBD1. Per germline, CDR1 SGHNT and CDR2 YYREEE (reference sequence). J lost 4 bases, V lost 6 bases, and 10 bases had no gene match. CDR3 length: 15 amino acids. CDR3 protein: CASNQGGMGKNIQYF. The CDR3 DNA reads as TGTGCCAGCAACCAAGGGGGCATGGGTAAAAACATTCAGTACTTC.

With respect to this clonotype: It is likely a read error, because the conserved phenylalanine at the end of the CDR3 is missing. This chain links TRBV6-2 or TRBV6-3 with TRBJ1-6, with D unresolved. The germline V gene has CDR1 MNHEY and CDR2 SVGEGT. The CDR3 consists of 12 residues. V lost 7 bases, J lost 6 bases, and 7 bases lay in between. The CDR3 DNA sequence: TGTGCCAGCACCGATGGTAATTCACCCCTCCACTTG. Protein: CASTDGNSPLHL.

In its sample, this clonotype was seen once. The chain is built from TRBV6-1 and TRBJ2-7, with 8 nucleotides matching TRBD2. V lost 1 base and J lost 5; bases outside the gene matches: 1. Germline loops: CDR1 MNHNS, CDR2 SASEGT. The CDR3 totals 13 residues. The CDR3 sequence is CASSEELADEQYF. Written as DNA, the CDR3 is TGTGCCAGCAGTGAAGAACTAGCGGACGAGCAGTACTTC.

V usage is TRBV6-1 and J usage is TRBJ1-5; D is unclear. The length of the CDR3 is 13 residues. The germline V and J ends were trimmed by 8 bases and 1 base, with 9 bases remaining between them. Germline loops: CDR1 MNHNS, CDR2 SASEGT. This CDR3 is CASALGSNQPQHF. As DNA, the CDR3 is TGTGCCAGCGCCCTGGGGAGCAATCAGCCCCAGCATTTT.